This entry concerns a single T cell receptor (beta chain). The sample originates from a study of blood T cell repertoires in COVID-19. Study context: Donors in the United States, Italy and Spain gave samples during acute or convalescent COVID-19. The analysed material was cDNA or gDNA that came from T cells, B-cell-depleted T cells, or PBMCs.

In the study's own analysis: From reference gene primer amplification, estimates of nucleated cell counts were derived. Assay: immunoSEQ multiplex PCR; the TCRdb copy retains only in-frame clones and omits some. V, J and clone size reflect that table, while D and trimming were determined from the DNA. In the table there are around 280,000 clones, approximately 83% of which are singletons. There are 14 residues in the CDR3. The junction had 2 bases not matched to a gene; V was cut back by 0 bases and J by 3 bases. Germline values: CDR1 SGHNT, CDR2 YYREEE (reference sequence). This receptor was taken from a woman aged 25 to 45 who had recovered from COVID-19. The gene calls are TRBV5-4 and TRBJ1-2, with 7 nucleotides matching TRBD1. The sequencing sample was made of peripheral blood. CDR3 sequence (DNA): TGTGCCAGCAGCTTGGCCAGGGGGGACTATGGCTACACCTTC. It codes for CASSLARGDYGYTF.